This is a list of T cell receptor beta chains from one sample in a study of lymphopenia after photon versus proton radiotherapy. The assay was immunoSEQ multiplex PCR, and TCRdb's table has in-frame clones only and misses some. The data contain more than 70,000 clones, about four fifths of them singletons. This specimen consisted of peripheral blood, obtained from a patient treated with proton-based radiotherapy. The receptors derive from a man in his fifties or sixties with pancreatic cancer. Each CDR3 is given with its conserved first and last residue. The D gene is left open where the match is weak. Not all rows give a size; the values are once, few, many and, for expanded clones, a class.

DNA: TGTGCCAGCAGCTGGGACAGTAATGGCTACACCTTC
CDR3: CASSWDSNGYTF
J: TRBJ1-2
D: TRBD1
size: once
V: TRBV7-9

DNA: TGTGCCAGCAGCCAAGCGCATGCGGGGGGCGCGTTCGGTGGCTACACCTTC
CDR3: CASSQAHAGGAFGGYTF
J: TRBJ1-2
D: -
size: -
V: TRBV14

DNA: TGCAGCGGAAGACAGGGGTGGTTGAACACTGAAGCTTTCTTT
CDR3: CSGRQGWLNTEAFF
J: TRBJ1-1
D: TRBD1
size: few
V: TRBV29-1

DNA: TGTGCCAGCAGGGGGCAGGGGGTGGGCACAGATACGCAGTATTTT
CDR3: CASRGQGVGTDTQYF
J: TRBJ2-3
D: TRBD1
size: once
V: TRBV2

DNA: TGCGCCAGCAGCGGGGGGTGGGAGGGCGATGAGCAGTTCTTC
CDR3: CASSGGWEGDEQFF
J: TRBJ2-1
D: TRBD2
size: -
V: TRBV5-1

DNA: TGTGCCAGCTCAGTTAACAGGGGGGTCTACGAGCAGTACTTC
CDR3: CASSVNRGVYEQYF
J: TRBJ2-7
D: TRBD1
size: -
V: TRBV6-5

DNA: TGTGCCAGCAGCCCCAGGGGCCCGAATCAGCCCCAGCATTTT
CDR3: CASSPRGPNQPQHF
J: TRBJ1-5
D: -
size: -
V: TRBV7-9

DNA: TGTGCCAGTAGTATCCCGACTAGCGGGACGGTTACGCAGTATTTT
CDR3: CASSIPTSGTVTQYF
J: TRBJ2-3
D: TRBD2
size: -
V: TRBV19

DNA: TGTGCCAGCACCGGGGGCAACGAGCAGTACTTC
CDR3: CASTGGNEQYF
J: TRBJ2-7
D: -
size: few
V: TRBV6-1

DNA: TGTGCCAGTAGGAGACTAGCGGGAGTTTCCAATGAGCAGTTCTTC
CDR3: CASRRLAGVSNEQFF
J: TRBJ2-1
D: TRBD2
size: -
V: TRBV19

DNA: TGTGCCTGGATCCCGTCGCCCACTAGCGACCTCCCCCTCGAGCAGTACTTC
CDR3: CAWIPSPTSDLPLEQYF
J: TRBJ2-7
D: TRBD2
size: few
V: TRBV30

DNA: TGCGCCAGCAGGGAGATCGCCACCGGGGAGCTGTTTTTT
CDR3: CASREIATGELFF
J: TRBJ2-2
D: -
size: -
V: TRBV5-1

DNA: TGTGCCAGCAGTTTAAGCCGGACAGGATCCACAGATACGCAGTATTTT
CDR3: CASSLSRTGSTDTQYF
J: TRBJ2-3
D: TRBD1
size: -
V: TRBV28

DNA: TGTGCCAGCAGGGGGGATTTTGGGCGCAATCAGCCCCAGCATTTT
CDR3: CASRGDFGRNQPQHF
J: TRBJ1-5
D: -
size: -
V: TRBV6-1

DNA: TGCGCCAGCAGCCAAGCGGGTGGTGGAAACACCATATATTTT
CDR3: CASSQAGGGNTIYF
J: TRBJ1-3
D: -
size: -
V: TRBV4-3

DNA: TGTGCCAGCAGTTCCAATGCTGGGGCCAACGTCCTGACTTTC
CDR3: CASSSNAGANVLTF
J: TRBJ2-6
D: -
size: -
V: TRBV27

DNA: TGTGCCAGCAGTGCGACCGGGACAGCCTCCTACGAGCAGTACTTC
CDR3: CASSATGTASYEQYF
J: TRBJ2-7
D: TRBD1
size: -
V: TRBV28

DNA: TGTGCCAGCACCGGAATCCGGGACAGGGACGGCTACACCTTC
CDR3: CASTGIRDRDGYTF
J: TRBJ1-2
D: TRBD1
size: -
V: TRBV2

DNA: TGTGCCAGCAGCCAGAGCGCAGATACGCAGTATTTT
CDR3: CASSQSADTQYF
J: TRBJ2-3
D: -
size: -
V: TRBV7-8

DNA: TGCAGCGTTGCTCGGGGAGCGGGGCCTAGCCACCCGAGACCCGGGGAGCTGTTTTTT
CDR3: CSVARGAGPSHPRPGELFF
J: TRBJ2-2
D: TRBD2
size: -
V: TRBV29-1

DNA: TGTGCCAGCAGTTTTGGCGGGATCTTGGTTGAGCAGTTCTTC
CDR3: CASSFGGILVEQFF
J: TRBJ2-1
D: -
size: few
V: TRBV28

DNA: TGTGCCAGTAGTATAGATCACAGGGGGAGCAATGAGCAGTTCTTC
CDR3: CASSIDHRGSNEQFF
J: TRBJ2-1
D: TRBD1
size: -
V: TRBV19

DNA: TGTGCCAGCCGACGGCGCAGTCCTGGAAACACCATATATTTT
CDR3: CASRRRSPGNTIYF
J: TRBJ1-3
D: -
size: -
V: TRBV6-1